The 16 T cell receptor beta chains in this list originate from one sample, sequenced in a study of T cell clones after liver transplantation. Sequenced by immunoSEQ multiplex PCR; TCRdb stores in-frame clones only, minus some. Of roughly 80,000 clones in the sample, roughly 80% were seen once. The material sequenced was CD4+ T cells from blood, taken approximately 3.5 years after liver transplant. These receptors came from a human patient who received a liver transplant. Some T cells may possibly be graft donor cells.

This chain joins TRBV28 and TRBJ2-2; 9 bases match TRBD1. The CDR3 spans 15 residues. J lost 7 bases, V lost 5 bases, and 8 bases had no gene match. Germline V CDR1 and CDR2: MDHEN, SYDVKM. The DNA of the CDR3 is TGTGCCAGCAGTGGAGTGACAGGGGGTATCGGGGAGCTGTTTTTT. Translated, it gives CASSGVTGGIGELFF.

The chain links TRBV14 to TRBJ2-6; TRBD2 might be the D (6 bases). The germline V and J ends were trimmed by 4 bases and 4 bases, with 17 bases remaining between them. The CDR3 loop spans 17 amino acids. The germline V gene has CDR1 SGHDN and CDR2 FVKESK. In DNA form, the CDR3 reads TGTGCCAGCAGCCGACTGGGGGGACCGCCAGGGGCCAACGTCCTGACTTTC. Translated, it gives CASSRLGGPPGANVLTF. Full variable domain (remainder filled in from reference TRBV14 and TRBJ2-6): EAGVTQFPSHSVIEKGQTVTLRCDPISGHDNLYWYRRVMGKEIKFLLHFVKESKQDESGMPNNRFLAERTGGTYSTLKVQPAELEDSGVYFCASSRLGGPPGANVLTFGAGSRLTVL.

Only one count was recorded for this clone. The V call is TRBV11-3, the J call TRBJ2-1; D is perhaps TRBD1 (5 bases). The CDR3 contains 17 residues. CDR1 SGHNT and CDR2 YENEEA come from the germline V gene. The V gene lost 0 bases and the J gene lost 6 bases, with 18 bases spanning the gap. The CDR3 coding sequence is TGTGCCAGCAGCTTAGAAGCCGGTCAGGGTGGGTTCAATGAGCAGTTCTTC. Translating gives CASSLEAGQGGFNEQFF.

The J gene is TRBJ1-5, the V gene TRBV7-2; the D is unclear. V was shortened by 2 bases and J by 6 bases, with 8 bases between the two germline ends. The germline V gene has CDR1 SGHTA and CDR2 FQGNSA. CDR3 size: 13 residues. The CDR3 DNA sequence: TGTGCCAGCAGCTTATCGGTTGGTCAGCCCCAGCATTTT. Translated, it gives CASSLSVGQPQHF.

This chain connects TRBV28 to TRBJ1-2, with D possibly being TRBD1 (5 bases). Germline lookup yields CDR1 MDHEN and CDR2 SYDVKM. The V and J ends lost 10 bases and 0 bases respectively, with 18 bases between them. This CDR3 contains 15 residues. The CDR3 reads CANSPAGGANYGYTF. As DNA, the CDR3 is TGTGCCAACAGCCCAGCGGGGGGGGCTAACTATGGCTACACCTTC.

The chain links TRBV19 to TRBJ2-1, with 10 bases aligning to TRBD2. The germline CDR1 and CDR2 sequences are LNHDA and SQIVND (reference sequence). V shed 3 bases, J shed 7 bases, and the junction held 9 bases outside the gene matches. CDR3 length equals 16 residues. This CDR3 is CASSIGVASGRNEQFF. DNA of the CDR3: TGTGCCAGTAGTATTGGGGTGGCTAGCGGGAGAAATGAGCAGTTCTTC.

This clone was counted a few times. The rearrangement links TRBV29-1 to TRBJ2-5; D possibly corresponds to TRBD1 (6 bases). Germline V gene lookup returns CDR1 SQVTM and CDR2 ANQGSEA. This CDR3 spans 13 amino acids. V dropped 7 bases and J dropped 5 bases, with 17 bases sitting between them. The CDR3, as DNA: TGCAGCGCTCACAAGGACAGCAGGGAGACCCAGTACTTC. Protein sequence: CSAHKDSRETQYF.

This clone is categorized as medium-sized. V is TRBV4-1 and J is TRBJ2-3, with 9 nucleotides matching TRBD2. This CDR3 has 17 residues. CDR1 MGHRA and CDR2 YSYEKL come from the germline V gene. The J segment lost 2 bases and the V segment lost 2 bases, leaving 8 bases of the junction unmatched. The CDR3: CASSQIDMGLATDTQYF. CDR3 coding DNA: TGCGCCAGCAGCCAAATTGATATGGGACTAGCCACAGATACGCAGTATTTT.

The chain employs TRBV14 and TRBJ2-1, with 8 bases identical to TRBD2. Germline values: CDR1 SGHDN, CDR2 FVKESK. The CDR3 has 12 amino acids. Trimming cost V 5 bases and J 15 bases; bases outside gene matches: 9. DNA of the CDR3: TGTGCCAGCAGCAAGAACGCGGGACTAGGGTTCTTC. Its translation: CASSKNAGLGFF.

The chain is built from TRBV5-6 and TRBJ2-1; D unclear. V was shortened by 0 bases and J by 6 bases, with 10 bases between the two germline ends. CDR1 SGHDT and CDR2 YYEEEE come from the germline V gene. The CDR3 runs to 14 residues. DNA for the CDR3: TGTGCCAGCAGCTTGGCTGGGCACGGCAATGAGCAGTTCTTC. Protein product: CASSLAGHGNEQFF.

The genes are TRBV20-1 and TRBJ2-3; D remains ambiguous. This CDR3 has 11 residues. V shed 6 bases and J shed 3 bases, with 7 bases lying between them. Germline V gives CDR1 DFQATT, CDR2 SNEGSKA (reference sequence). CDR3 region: CSAPRTDTQYF. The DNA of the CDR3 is TGCAGTGCCCCTAGGACAGATACGCAGTATTTT.

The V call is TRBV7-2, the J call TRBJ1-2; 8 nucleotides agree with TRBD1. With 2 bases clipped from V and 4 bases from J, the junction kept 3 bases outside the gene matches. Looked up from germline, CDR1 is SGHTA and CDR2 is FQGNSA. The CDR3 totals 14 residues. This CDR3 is CASSLTTGGYGYTF. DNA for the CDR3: TGTGCCAGCAGCTTAACAACAGGGGGCTATGGCTACACCTTC.

DNA for the CDR3: TGTGCCAGCAGTGATGGCGCGGCCCAAGGGGGGGGCTACACCTTC. This translates into CASSDGAAQGGGYTF. V and J are TRBV6-1 and TRBJ1-2; possibly TRBD1 for D (6 bases). CDR1 is MNHNS and CDR2 is SASEGT in the germline V gene. Trimming took off 3 bases at V and 8 bases at J, with 19 bases between the two ends. The CDR3 covers 15 residues.

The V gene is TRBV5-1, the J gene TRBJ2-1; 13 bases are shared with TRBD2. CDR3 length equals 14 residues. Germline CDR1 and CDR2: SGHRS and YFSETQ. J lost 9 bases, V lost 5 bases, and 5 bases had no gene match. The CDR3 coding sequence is TGCGCCAGCAGTGGACTAGCGGGAGTGACTGAGCAGTTCTTC. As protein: CASSGLAGVTEQFF.

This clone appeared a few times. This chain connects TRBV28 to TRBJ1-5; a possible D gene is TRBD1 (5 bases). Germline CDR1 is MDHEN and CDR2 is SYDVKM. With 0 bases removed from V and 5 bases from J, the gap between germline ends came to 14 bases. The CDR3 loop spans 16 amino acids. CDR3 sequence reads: CASSLWQGPADQPQHF. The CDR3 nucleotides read TGTGCCAGCAGTTTATGGCAGGGCCCCGCTGATCAGCCCCAGCATTTT.

CDR3 nucleotides: TGTGCCAGCAGTGACTCCGCCAAATCTCGAGGTACGACTAATGAAAAACTGTTTTTT. Encoded protein: CASSDSAKSRGTTNEKLFF. The rearrangement uses TRBV6-4 and TRBJ1-4; no clear D gene. The CDR3 length is 19 residues. V lost 0 bases and J 2 bases, leaving 19 bases between the germline ends. Germline V gene lookup returns CDR1 MRHNA and CDR2 SNTAGT.